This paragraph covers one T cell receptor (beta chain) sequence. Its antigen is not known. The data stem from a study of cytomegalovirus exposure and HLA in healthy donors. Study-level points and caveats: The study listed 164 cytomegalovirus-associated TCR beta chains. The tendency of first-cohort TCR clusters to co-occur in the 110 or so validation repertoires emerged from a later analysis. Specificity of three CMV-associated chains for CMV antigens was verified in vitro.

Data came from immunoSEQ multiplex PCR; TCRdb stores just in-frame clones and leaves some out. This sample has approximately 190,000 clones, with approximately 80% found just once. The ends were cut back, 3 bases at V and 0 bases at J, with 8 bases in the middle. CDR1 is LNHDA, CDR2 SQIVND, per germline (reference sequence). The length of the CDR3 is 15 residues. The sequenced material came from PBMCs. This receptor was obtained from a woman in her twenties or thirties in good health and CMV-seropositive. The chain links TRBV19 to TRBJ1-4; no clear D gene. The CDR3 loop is CASSISVATNEKLFF. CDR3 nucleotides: TGTGCCAGTAGTATTAGCGTGGCAACTAATGAAAAACTGTTTTTT.